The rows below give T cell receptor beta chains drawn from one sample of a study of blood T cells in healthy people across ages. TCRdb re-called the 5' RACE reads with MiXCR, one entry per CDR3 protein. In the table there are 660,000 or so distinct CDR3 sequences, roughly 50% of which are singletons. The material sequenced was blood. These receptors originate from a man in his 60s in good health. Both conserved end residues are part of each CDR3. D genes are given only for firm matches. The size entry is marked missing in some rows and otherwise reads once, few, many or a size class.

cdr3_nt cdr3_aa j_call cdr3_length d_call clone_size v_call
TGTACCAGCAGTTTAGCGCGCATGAACACTGAAGCTTTCTTT CTSSLARMNTEAFF TRBJ1-1 14 - - TRBV12-3/TRBV12-4
TGTGCCAGCGGGGACAGGGCCAGGGACACCGGGGAGCTGTTTTTT CASGDRARDTGELFF TRBJ2-2 15 TRBD1 once TRBV10-3
TGTGCCAGCAGTTCCGCCGGGACTAGTGAGGATACGCAGTATTTT CASSSAGTSEDTQYF TRBJ2-3 15 TRBD2 - TRBV28
TGTGCCAGCAGGAGGGTACCGGCTAGCTACGAGCAGTACTTC CASRRVPASYEQYF TRBJ2-7 14 - - TRBV2
TGCGCCAGCAGCCGGAAAGGAACCGGGGAGCTGTTTTTT CASSRKGTGELFF TRBJ2-2 13 - - TRBV5-1
TGTGCCAGCAGTTCCCTGACAAACTTCTATACGCAGTATTTT CASSSLTNFYTQYF TRBJ2-3 14 - - TRBV12-3/TRBV12-4
TGCAGTGCTAGAGTTTCGGGACAGGGGAGAGAGACCCAGTACTTC CSARVSGQGRETQYF TRBJ2-5 15 TRBD1 - TRBV20-1
TGTGCCAGCAGCCAGAAGGGTGGAGAGACCCAGTACTTC CASSQKGGETQYF TRBJ2-5 13 - few TRBV3-1
TGCGCCAGCAGCTCAGCTAGCGGGGCAGATACGCAGTATTTT CASSSASGADTQYF TRBJ2-3 14 TRBD2 - TRBV5-1
TGTGCCAGCAGCGTAGGCGATGAGACCCAGTACTTC CASSVGDETQYF TRBJ2-5 12 - few TRBV9
TGCAGTGCTAGTCCCCTACGGGAGACCCAGTACTTC CSASPLRETQYF TRBJ2-5 12 - - TRBV20-1
TGTGCCAGCATGGGGGAGGGTACGCAGTATTTT CASMGEGTQYF TRBJ2-3 11 TRBD2 - TRBV7-9
TGTGCCAGCAGCTCCTCCCTTTCCCTGGATACGCAGTATTTT CASSSSLSLDTQYF TRBJ2-3 14 - - TRBV7-9
TGTGCCAGCAGCCCCACCCGAGGGCTACACACAGATACGCAGTATTTT CASSPTRGLHTDTQYF TRBJ2-3 16 - few TRBV4-2
TGTGCCAGCAGTGAATTGGGACAGGGAGATGAAAAACTGTTTTTT CASSELGQGDEKLFF TRBJ1-4 15 TRBD1 few TRBV25-1
TGTGCCAGCAGCTTAGTAGGGCAGCAGTACTTC CASSLVGQQYF TRBJ2-7 11 - - TRBV7-6
TGTGCCAGCAGCCCACAGAAAGGAGGAGGTCGCATCTACGAGCAGTACTTC CASSPQKGGGRIYEQYF TRBJ2-7 17 - - TRBV27
TGTGCCACCAGCGATCGGGTCGAAGCTTTCTTT CATSDRVEAFF TRBJ1-1 11 - - TRBV15
TGTGCCAGCAGCTCCCTACTGCTAGCGGGGGGCGAGCAGTACTTC CASSSLLLAGGEQYF TRBJ2-7 15 TRBD2 few TRBV7-6
TGTGCCAGCAGCCCTTCTGGGACGGCTGAAGCCAACGTCCTGACTTTC CASSPSGTAEANVLTF TRBJ2-6 16 - - TRBV9
TGTGCCAGCAGCAAATCGGGGGTGGGAGAGACCCAGTACTTC CASSKSGVGETQYF TRBJ2-5 14 - few TRBV7-2
TGTGCCAGCAACTCAGGGAGCTCTGGGGCCAACGTCCTGACTTTC CASNSGSSGANVLTF TRBJ2-6 15 - - TRBV6-1
TGCAGCGTTGATGGGGACAGCGGCACCGGGGAGCTGTTTTTT CSVDGDSGTGELFF TRBJ2-2 14 TRBD1 - TRBV29-1
TGCGCCGGCAGCCCCTCGGTCTCGGCCTACGAGCAGTACTTC CAGSPSVSAYEQYF TRBJ2-7 14 - - TRBV5-1
TGCAGTGCTAGTGGGGGTAGGGGCTCCTATAATTCACCCCTCCACTTT CSASGGRGSYNSPLHF TRBJ1-6 16 - - TRBV20-1
TGTGCCAGCAGCAGGGGTAAAGCAGGGAACTACGAGCAGTACTTC CASSRGKAGNYEQYF TRBJ2-7 15 - - TRBV7-2
TGCAGTGCTTCCGGGACTAGCGGATACAATGAGCAGTTCTTC CSASGTSGYNEQFF TRBJ2-1 14 TRBD2 - TRBV20-1
TGCAGCGATTTTCCCGGATTCACAGATACGCAGTATTTT CSDFPGFTDTQYF TRBJ2-3 13 - many TRBV29-1
TGTGCCAGCAGCTTAGGTGGGGGGGAATCGGAGACCCAGTACTTC CASSLGGGESETQYF TRBJ2-5 15 TRBD2 - TRBV7-2
TGTGCCAGCAGTTTTAGGGGGTACCAAGAGACCCAGTACTTC CASSFRGYQETQYF TRBJ2-5 14 - many TRBV12-3/TRBV12-4
TGCGCCAGCAGCCAAGGGTCCACAGGGGCCTACGAGCAGTACTTC CASSQGSTGAYEQYF TRBJ2-7 15 TRBD1 - TRBV4-1
TGTGCCAGCAGCCTATACCAGGGGACGGAGCAGTACTTC CASSLYQGTEQYF TRBJ2-5 13 - - TRBV2
TGCGCCAGCAGCTTGGCCGTGGGACAGGTCTACGAGCAGTACTTC CASSLAVGQVYEQYF TRBJ2-7 15 TRBD1 - TRBV5-1
TGTGCCAGCACCCCACGGGGGCTGTACAATGAGCAGTTCTTC CASTPRGLYNEQFF TRBJ2-1 14 - - TRBV7-2
TGCGCCAGCAGCTCTTTGGACAGGGATCACGAGCAGTACTTC CASSSLDRDHEQYF TRBJ2-7 14 TRBD1 - TRBV5-1
TGCAGTGCTAGCCGGGTGTGGGGGGCCAACGTCCTGACTTTC CSASRVWGANVLTF TRBJ2-6 14 - - TRBV20-1
TGTGCCAGCAGCCGACAGGGGACTAATCAGCCCCAGCATTTT CASSRQGTNQPQHF TRBJ1-5 14 TRBD1 - TRBV9
TGTGCCAGCAGCGTAGCTACAGGGGTTAATGAAAAACTGTTTTTT CASSVATGVNEKLFF TRBJ1-4 15 TRBD1 - TRBV9
TGTGCCAGCAGCGAGACCATCGGCTATGGCTGCACCTTC CASSETIGYGCTF TRBJ1-2 13 - - TRBV2
TGCGCCAGCAGCCCAACAGAAATGGACAGCAATGAGCAGTTCTTC CASSPTEMDSNEQFF TRBJ2-1 15 - - TRBV5-1
TGCAGCGACTCAACAGGGGTGGGCAATGAGCAGTTCTTC CSDSTGVGNEQFF TRBJ2-1 13 TRBD1 many TRBV29-1
TGTGCCAGTAGTATTATCCTCATGAACGCTGAAGCTTTCTTT CASSIILMNAEAFF TRBJ1-1 14 - - TRBV19
TGTGCCAGCAGTTCGGGCAAACCACCGAACTATGGCTACACCTTC CASSSGKPPNYGYTF TRBJ1-2 15 - - TRBV6-5
TGTGCCAGCAGTCTTCAGGACCCCGGGAATTCACCCCTCCACTTT CASSLQDPGNSPLHF TRBJ1-6 15 - few TRBV6-6
TGCAGTGCTAGCAGGGGTAGCAATCAGCCCCAGCATTTT CSASRGSNQPQHF TRBJ1-5 13 - few TRBV20-1
TGTGCCTCCTATCCCGGCATCCGGTACTTC CASYPGIRYF TRBJ2-4 10 - few TRBV21-1
TGTGCCAGCAGCGTGACTAGCGGAAGCACAGATACGCAGTATTTT CASSVTSGSTDTQYF TRBJ2-3 15 TRBD2 - TRBV9